This TCR beta chain was captured by sequencing in a study of lymphopenia after photon versus proton radiotherapy. Notes on the study in general: Relative stability marked proton patients; photon patients lost diversity and naive cells. A bigger post-nadir fall in TCR diversity correlated inversely with survival time in deceased patients.

V was cut by 3 bases and J by 5 bases, with 14 bases left in between. Germline V lookup: CDR1 LNHNV, CDR2 YYDKDF (reference sequence). The CDR3 loop spans 14 amino acids. Of note for this clone: The antigen remains unidentified.

Clones were sequenced by immunoSEQ multiplex PCR, and TCRdb holds only the in-frame ones, with some missing. The repertoire consists of about 26,000 clones, with about nine tenths occurring once and the leading ten covering around 0.81%. The sequencing used peripheral blood, collected from a patient treated with photon-based radiotherapy. V and J are TRBV15 and TRBJ2-7; possible D gene TRBD1, 6 bases. The clonotype was recovered from a woman aged 45 to 65 with cholangiocarcinoma. CDR3 loop: CATSSIQGWNEQYF. DNA for the CDR3: TGTGCCACCAGCAGTATCCAGGGGTGGAACGAGCAGTACTTC.